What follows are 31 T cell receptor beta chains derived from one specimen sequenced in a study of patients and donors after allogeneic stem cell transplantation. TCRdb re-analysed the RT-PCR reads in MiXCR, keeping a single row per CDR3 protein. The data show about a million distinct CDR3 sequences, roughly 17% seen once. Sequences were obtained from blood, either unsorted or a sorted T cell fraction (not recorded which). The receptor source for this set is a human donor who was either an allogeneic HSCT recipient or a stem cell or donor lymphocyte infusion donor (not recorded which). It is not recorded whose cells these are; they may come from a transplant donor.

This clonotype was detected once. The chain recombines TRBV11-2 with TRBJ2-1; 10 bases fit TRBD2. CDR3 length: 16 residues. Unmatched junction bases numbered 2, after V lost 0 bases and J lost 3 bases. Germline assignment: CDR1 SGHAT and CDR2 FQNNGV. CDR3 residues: CASSLEAGGLYNEQFF. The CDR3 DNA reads TGTGCCAGCAGCTTAGAAGCGGGGGGGCTCTACAATGAGCAGTTCTTC.

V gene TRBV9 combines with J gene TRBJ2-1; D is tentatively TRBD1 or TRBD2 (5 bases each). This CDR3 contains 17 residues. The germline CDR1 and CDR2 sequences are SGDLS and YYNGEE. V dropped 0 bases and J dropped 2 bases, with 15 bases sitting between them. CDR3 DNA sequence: TGTGCCAGCAGCGTAGAAATTCGGGGCAGGGCCTACAATGAGCAGTTCTTC. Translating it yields CASSVEIRGRAYNEQFF.

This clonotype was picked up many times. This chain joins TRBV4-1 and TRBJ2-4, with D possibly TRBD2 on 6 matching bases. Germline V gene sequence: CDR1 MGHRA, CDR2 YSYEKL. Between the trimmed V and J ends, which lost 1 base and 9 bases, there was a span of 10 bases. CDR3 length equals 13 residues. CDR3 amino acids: CASSQGLARIQYF. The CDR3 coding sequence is TGCGCCAGCAGCCAAGGGCTAGCGCGCATTCAGTACTTC.

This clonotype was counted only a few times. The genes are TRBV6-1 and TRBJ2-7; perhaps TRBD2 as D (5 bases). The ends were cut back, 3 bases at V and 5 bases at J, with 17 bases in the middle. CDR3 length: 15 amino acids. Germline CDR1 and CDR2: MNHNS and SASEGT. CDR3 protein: CASSDFGVRGNEQYF. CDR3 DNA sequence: TGTGCCAGCAGTGATTTCGGGGTCCGGGGTAACGAGCAGTACTTC.

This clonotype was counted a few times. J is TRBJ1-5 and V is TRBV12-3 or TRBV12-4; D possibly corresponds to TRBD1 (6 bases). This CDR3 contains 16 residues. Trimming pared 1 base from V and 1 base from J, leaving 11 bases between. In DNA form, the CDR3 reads TGTGCCAGCAGTTTAGTCGGGGGGGCGAGCAATCAGCCCCAGCATTTT. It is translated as CASSLVGGASNQPQHF.

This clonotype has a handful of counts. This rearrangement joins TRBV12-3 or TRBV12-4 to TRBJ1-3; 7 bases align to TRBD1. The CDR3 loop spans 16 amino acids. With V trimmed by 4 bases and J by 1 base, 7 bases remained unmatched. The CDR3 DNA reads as TGTGCCAGCAGTTCGGGTCAGACAGGGTCTGGAAACACCATATATTTT. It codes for CASSSGQTGSGNTIYF.

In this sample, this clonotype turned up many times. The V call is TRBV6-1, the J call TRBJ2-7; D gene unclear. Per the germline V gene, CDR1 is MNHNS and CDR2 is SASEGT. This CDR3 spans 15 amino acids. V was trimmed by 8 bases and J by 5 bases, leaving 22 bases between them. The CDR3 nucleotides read TGTGCCAGCCTTCCCCTGGCCTGGGAATTAGACGAGCAGTACTTC. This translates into CASLPLAWELDEQYF.

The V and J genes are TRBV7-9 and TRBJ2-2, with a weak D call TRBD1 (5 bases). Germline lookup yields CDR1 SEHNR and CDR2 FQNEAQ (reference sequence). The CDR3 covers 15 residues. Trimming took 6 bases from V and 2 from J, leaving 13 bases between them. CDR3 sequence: CASRPRVSNTGELFF. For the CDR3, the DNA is TGTGCCAGCAGACCCAGGGTTTCTAACACCGGGGAGCTGTTTTTT.

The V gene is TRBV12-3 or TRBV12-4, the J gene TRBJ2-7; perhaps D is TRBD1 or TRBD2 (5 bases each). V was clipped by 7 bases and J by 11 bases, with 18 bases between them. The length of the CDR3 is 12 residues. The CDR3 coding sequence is TGTGCCAGCACTACGGGACGCCTGGATAAGTACTTC. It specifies CASTTGRLDKYF.

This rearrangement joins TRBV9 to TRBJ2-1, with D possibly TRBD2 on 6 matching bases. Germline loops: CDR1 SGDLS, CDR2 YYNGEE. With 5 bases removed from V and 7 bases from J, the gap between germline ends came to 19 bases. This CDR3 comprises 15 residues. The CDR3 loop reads CASSLESRGRNEQFF. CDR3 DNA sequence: TGTGCCAGCAGTCTCGAGAGCCGGGGGAGGAATGAGCAGTTCTTC.

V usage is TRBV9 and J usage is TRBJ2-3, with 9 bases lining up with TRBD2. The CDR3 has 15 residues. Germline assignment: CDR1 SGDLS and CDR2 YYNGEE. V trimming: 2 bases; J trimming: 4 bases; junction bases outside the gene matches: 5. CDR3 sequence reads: CASSVSGRGSDTQYF. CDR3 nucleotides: TGTGCCAGCAGCGTTAGCGGGAGAGGGTCAGATACGCAGTATTTT.

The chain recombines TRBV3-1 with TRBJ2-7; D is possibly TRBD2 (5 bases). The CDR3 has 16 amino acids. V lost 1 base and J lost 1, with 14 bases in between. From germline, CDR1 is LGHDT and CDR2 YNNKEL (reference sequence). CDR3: CASSQAGFSGSYEQYF. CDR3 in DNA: TGTGCCAGCAGCCAAGCGGGTTTTTCGGGATCCTACGAGCAGTACTTC.

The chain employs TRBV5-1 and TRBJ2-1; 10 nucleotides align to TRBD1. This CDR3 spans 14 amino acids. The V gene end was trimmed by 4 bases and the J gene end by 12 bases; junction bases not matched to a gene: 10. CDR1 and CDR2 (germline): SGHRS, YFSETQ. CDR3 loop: CASSTGTGDMGQFF. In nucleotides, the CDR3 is TGCGCCAGCAGCACCGGGACAGGGGATATGGGGCAGTTCTTC.

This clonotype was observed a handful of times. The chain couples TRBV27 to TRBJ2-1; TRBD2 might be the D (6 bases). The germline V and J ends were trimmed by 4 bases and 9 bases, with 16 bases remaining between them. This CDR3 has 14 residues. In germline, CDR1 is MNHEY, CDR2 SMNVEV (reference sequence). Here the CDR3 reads CASSSGLPRGEQFF. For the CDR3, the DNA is TGTGCCAGCAGTTCGGGACTTCCTAGAGGTGAGCAGTTCTTC.

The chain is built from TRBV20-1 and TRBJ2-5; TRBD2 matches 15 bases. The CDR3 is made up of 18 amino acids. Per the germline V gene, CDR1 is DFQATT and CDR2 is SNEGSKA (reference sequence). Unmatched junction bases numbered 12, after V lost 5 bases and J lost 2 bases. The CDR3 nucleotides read TGCAGTGCTGTATGGACTAGCGGGAGGGCCGGGGGTCAAGAGACCCAGTACTTC. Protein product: CSAVWTSGRAGGQETQYF.

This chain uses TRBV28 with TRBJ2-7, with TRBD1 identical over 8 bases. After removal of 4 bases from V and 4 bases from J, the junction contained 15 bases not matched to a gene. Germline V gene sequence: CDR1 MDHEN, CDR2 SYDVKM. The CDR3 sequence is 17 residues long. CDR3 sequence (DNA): TGTGCCAGCAGTTCCCTATCGGACAGGGCCGGGTCGTACGAGCAGTACTTC. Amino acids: CASSSLSDRAGSYEQYF. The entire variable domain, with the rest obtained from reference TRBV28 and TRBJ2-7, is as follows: DVKVTQSSRYLVKRTGEKVFLECVQDMDHENMFWYRQDPGLGLRLIYFSYDVKMKEKGDIPEGYSVSREKKERFSLILESASTNQTSMYLCASSSLSDRAGSYEQYFGPGTRLTVT.

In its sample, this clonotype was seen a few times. CDR3 nucleotides: TGTGCCAGCAGTGGGGCTGGACGCCTTAATGAAAAACTGTTTTTT. Translated, it gives CASSGAGRLNEKLFF. This chain uses TRBV12-3 or TRBV12-4 with TRBJ1-4; D might be TRBD1 (5 bases). The CDR3 runs 15 residues. V shed 5 bases and J shed 4 bases, with 14 bases lying between them.

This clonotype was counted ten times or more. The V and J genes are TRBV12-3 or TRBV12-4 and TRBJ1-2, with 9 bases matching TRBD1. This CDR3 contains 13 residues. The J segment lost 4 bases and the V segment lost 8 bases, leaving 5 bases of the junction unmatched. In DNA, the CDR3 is TGTGCCAGCCTTTCGGACAGGGGCTATGGCTACACCTTC. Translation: CASLSDRGYGYTF.

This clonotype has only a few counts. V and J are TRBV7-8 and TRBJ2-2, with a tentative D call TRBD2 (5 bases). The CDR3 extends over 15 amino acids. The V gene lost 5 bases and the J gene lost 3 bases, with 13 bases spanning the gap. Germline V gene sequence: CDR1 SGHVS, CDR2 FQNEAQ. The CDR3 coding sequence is TGTGCCAGCAGCGAAAATACTAGGCACACCGGGGAGCTGTTTTTT. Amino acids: CASSENTRHTGELFF.

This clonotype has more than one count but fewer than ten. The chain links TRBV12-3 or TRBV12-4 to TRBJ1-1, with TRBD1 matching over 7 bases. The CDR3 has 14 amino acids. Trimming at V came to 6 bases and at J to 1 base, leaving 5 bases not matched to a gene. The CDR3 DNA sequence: TGTGCCAGCAGACTGTCAGGGGGGAACACTGAAGCTTTCTTT. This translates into CASRLSGGNTEAFF.

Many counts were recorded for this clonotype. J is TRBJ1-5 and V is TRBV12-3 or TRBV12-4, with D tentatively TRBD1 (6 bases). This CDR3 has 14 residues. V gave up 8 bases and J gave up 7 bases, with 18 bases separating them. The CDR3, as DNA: TGTGCCAGCGCCGCACGGGAAGGGGGGCAGCCCCAGCATTTT. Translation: CASAAREGGQPQHF.

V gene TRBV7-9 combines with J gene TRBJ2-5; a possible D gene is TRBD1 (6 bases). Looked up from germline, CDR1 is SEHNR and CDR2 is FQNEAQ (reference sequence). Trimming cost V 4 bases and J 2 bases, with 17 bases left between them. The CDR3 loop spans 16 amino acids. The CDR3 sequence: CASSSHRTERQETQYF. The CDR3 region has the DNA TGTGCCAGCAGCTCCCATCGGACAGAGAGACAAGAGACCCAGTACTTC.

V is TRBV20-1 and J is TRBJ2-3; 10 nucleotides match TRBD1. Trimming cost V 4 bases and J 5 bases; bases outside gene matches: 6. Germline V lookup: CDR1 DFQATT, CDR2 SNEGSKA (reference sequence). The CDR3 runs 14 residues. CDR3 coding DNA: TGCAGTGCTATCCGGGACAGGGGAATAGATACGCAGTATTTT. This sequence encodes CSAIRDRGIDTQYF.

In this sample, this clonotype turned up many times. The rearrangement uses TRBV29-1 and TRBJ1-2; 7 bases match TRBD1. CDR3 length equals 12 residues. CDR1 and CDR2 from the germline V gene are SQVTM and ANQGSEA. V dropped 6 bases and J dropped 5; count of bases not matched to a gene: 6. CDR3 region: CSVLDRDYGYTF. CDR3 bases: TGCAGCGTCTTAGACAGGGATTATGGCTACACCTTC.

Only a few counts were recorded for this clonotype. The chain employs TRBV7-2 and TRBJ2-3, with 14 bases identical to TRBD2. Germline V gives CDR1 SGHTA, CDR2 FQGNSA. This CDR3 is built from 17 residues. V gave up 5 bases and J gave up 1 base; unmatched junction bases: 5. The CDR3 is CASSPAGLAGGTDTQYF. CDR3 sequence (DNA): TGTGCCAGCAGCCCAGCGGGACTAGCGGGGGGCACAGATACGCAGTATTTT.

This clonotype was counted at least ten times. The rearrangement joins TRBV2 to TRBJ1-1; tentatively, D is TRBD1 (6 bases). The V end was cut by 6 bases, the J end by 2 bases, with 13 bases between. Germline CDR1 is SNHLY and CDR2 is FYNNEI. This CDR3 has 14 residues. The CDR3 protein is CASRPTGSNTEAFF. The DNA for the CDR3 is TGTGCCAGCAGGCCTACAGGGTCCAACACTGAAGCTTTCTTT. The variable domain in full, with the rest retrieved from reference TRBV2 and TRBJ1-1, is EPEVTQTPSHQVTQMGQEVILRCVPISNHLYFYWYRQILGQKVEFLVSFYNNEISEKSEIFDDQFSVERPDGSNFTLKIRSTKLEDSAMYFCASRPTGSNTEAFFGQGTRLTVV.

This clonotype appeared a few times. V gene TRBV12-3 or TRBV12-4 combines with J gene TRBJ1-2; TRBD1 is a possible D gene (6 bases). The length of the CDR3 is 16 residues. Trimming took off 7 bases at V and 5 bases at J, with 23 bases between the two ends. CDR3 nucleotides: TGTGCCAGCACCCCCGGAGGGGGGGCGCGGGGGTATGGCTACACCTTC. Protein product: CASTPGGGARGYGYTF.

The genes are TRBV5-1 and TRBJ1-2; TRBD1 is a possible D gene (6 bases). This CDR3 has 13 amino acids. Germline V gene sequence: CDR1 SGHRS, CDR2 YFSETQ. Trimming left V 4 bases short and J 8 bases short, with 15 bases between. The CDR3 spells CASSLGQSGGYTF. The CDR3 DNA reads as TGCGCCAGCAGCCTCGGACAGTCGGGCGGCTACACCTTC.

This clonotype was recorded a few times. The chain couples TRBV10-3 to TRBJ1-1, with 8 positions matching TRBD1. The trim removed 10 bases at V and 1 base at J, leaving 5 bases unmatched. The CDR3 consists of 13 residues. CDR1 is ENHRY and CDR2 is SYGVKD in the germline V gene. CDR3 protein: CATSDRENTEAFF. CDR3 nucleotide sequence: TGTGCCACCTCGGACAGGGAGAACACTGAAGCTTTCTTT.

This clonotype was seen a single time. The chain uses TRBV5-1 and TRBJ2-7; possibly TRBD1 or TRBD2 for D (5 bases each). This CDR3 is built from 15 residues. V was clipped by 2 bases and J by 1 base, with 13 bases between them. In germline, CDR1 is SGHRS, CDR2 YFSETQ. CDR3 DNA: TGCGCCAGCAGCTTATCGGGGCTGAGATCCTACGAGCAGTACTTC. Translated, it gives CASSLSGLRSYEQYF.

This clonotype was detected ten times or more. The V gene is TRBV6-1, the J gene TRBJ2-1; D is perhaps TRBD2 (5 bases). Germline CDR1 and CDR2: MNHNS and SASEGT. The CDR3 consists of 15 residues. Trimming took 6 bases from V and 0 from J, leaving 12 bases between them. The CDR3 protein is CASSPLASSYNEQFF. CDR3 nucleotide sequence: TGTGCCAGCAGCCCGCTAGCAAGCTCCTACAATGAGCAGTTCTTC.